These 18 T cell receptor beta chains were sequenced from one sample in a study of blood T cell repertoires in COVID-19. The repertoire was sequenced with immunoSEQ multiplex PCR; TCRdb's copy has only in-frame clones and lacks some. The table includes roughly 150,000 clones, 86% detected once. Sequenced: PBMCs or T cells enriched from blood (not recorded which). The receptor set was obtained from a man aged 50 to 59 who had recovered from COVID-19.

V usage is TRBV27 and J usage is TRBJ2-7, with 11 bases lining up with TRBD1. The CDR3 is 17 amino acids. Trimming at V came to 5 bases and at J to 3 bases, leaving 12 bases not matched to a gene. In germline, CDR1 is MNHEY, CDR2 SMNVEV (reference sequence). CDR3 sequence (DNA): TGTGCCAGCAGTCTAAAATGGACAGGGGGCGGCTACTACGAGCAGTACTTC. It encodes CASSLKWTGGGYYEQYF.

In its sample, this clone was seen a few times. The rearrangement joins TRBV7-2 to TRBJ1-5; the D is unclear. The CDR3 consists of 13 residues. V was clipped by 0 bases and J by 3 bases, with 3 bases between them. CDR1 SGHTA and CDR2 FQGNSA come from the germline V gene. CDR3 DNA sequence: TGTGCCAGCAGCTTAGCCGTCAATCAGCCCCAGCATTTT. Its translation: CASSLAVNQPQHF.

The table lists this clone with a count of one. The chain carries TRBV2 and TRBJ2-5; 9 positions match TRBD1. The CDR3 has 14 amino acids. J lost 1 base, V lost 7 bases, and 4 bases had no gene match. The germline gives CDR1 SNHLY, CDR2 FYNNEI. This CDR3 is CASIGTGIQETQYF. The CDR3 DNA follows: TGTGCCAGCATAGGGACAGGGATCCAAGAGACCCAGTACTTC.

This clone showed up just once. This chain joins TRBV7-8 and TRBJ2-1; 11 bases are shared with TRBD2. This CDR3 has 16 amino acids. Germline CDR1 and CDR2: SGHVS and FQNEAQ. V lost 2 bases to trimming and J lost 10 bases; unmatched junction nucleotides: 10. CDR3 nucleotides: TGTGCCAGCAGCTTACTTGGGCTAGCGGGAGGAAGCGAGCAGTTCTTC. This gives the protein CASSLLGLAGGSEQFF.

J is TRBJ1-3 and V is TRBV28, with D uncertain. V lost 6 bases, J lost 1 base, and 13 bases lay in between. Germline V CDR1 and CDR2: MDHEN, SYDVKM. This CDR3 region has 15 residues. CDR3: CASSPSGVSGNTIYF. The CDR3 coding sequence is TGTGCCAGCAGCCCATCCGGAGTATCTGGAAACACCATATATTTT.

The chain joins TRBV7-9 to TRBJ2-1; TRBD2 might be the D (5 bases). The CDR3 consists of 12 residues. Germline-derived CDR1 and CDR2 are SEHNR and FQNEAQ (reference sequence). Between the trimmed V and J ends, which lost 7 bases and 4 bases, there was a span of 8 bases. The CDR3 reads CASKLEYNEQFF. CDR3 nucleotides: TGTGCCAGCAAACTAGAGTACAATGAGCAGTTCTTC. Looking up the rest from reference TRBV7-9 and TRBJ2-1 gives the full variable domain: DTGVSQNPRHKITKRGQNVTFRCDPISEHNRLYWYRQTLGQGPEFLTYFQNEAQLEKSRLLSDRFSAERPKGSFSTLEIQRTEQGDSAMYLCASKLEYNEQFFGPGTRLTVL.

This clone came up once. The V gene is TRBV7-3, the J gene TRBJ2-3, with TRBD2 as a possible D gene (6 bases). The V gene's germline CDR1 is SGHTA and CDR2 FQGTGA. This CDR3 has 14 amino acids. Trimming removed 5 bases at V and 2 bases at J, with 11 bases between. The CDR3 reads CASSAGTSTDTQYF. DNA of the CDR3: TGTGCCAGCAGCGCCGGGACTTCCACAGATACGCAGTATTTT.

CDR3 bases: TGTGCCAGTACTATTAGTCCGGACACGACGCCGCAGTATTTT. It encodes CASTISPDTTPQYF. The chain employs TRBV19 and TRBJ2-3, with a weak D call TRBD1 (5 bases). V was clipped by 7 bases and J by 10 bases, with 21 bases between them. There are 14 residues in the CDR3. From germline, CDR1 is LNHDA and CDR2 SQIVND (reference sequence).

V usage is TRBV25-1 and J usage is TRBJ1-1; a weak D match, TRBD1 (6 bases). CDR3 size: 15 residues. The V end lost 1 base, the J end lost 4 bases, and 13 bases lay between the germline ends. Per germline, CDR1 MGHDK and CDR2 SYGVNS. CDR3 sequence reads: CASSEFGEGGTEAFF. The CDR3 DNA reads TGTGCCAGCAGTGAATTTGGGGAAGGGGGCACTGAAGCTTTCTTT. The full variable domain, with the rest looked up from reference TRBV25-1 and TRBJ1-1, is EADIYQTPRYLVIGTGKKITLECSQTMGHDKMYWYQQDPGMELHLIHYSYGVNSTEKGDLSSESTVSRIRTEHFPLTLESARPSHTSQYLCASSEFGEGGTEAFFGQGTRLTVV.

The chain is built from TRBV3-1 (or the pseudogene TRBV3-2) and TRBJ1-2; D is unresolved. V lost 0 bases to trimming and J lost 5 bases, with 10 bases between them. The germline V gene has CDR1 LGHDT and CDR2 YNNKEL (reference sequence). The CDR3 totals 14 residues. CDR3 nucleotides: TGTGCCAGCAGCCAAGAAATCTGGGCTTATGGCTACACCTTC. It specifies CASSQEIWAYGYTF.

This chain connects TRBV7-2 to TRBJ2-4, with 7 bases matching TRBD2. The germline V gene encodes CDR1 SGHTA and CDR2 FQGNSA. The length of the CDR3 is 16 residues. The V segment lost 5 bases and the J segment 0 bases; nucleotides outside the gene matches: 7. The CDR3 here is CASSLRGSEAKNIQYF. CDR3 DNA: TGTGCCAGCAGCCTCCGCGGGAGCGAAGCCAAAAACATTCAGTACTTC.

The chain carries TRBV7-3 and TRBJ1-5; 10 bases are a match to TRBD1. Germline CDR1 and CDR2: SGHTA and FQGTGA. The CDR3 covers 21 residues. Unmatched junction bases numbered 22, after V lost 8 bases and J lost 0 bases. CDR3 sequence: CASGLGGSKRQGAHSNQPQHF. The CDR3 region has the DNA TGTGCCAGCGGACTGGGAGGCTCTAAGAGACAGGGGGCGCATAGCAATCAGCCCCAGCATTTT.

This clone was found a few times. The V call is TRBV7-9, the J call TRBJ1-6; tentatively, D is TRBD1 (5 bases). The CDR3 runs 15 residues. Looked up from germline, CDR1 is SEHNR and CDR2 is FQNEAQ (reference sequence). Trimming removed 3 bases from V and 3 bases from J, with 9 bases in between. For the CDR3, the DNA is TGTGCCAGCAGCTTCCAGGGAGGCTATAATTCACCCCTCCACTTT. Protein sequence: CASSFQGGYNSPLHF.

This clone showed up just a few times. The V and J genes are TRBV11-2 and TRBJ1-2; 11 bases are a match to TRBD1. V gave up 5 bases and J gave up 3 bases; unmatched junction bases: 5. The germline CDR1 and CDR2 sequences are SGHAT and FQNNGV. CDR3 size: 15 residues. CDR3 residues: CASSPDRGQYYGYTF. In DNA, the CDR3 is TGTGCCAGCAGCCCGGACAGGGGGCAGTACTATGGCTACACCTTC.

The chain recombines TRBV6-5 with TRBJ1-5; the D is unclear. CDR3 length: 14 amino acids. V was shortened by 6 bases and J by 6 bases, with 15 bases between the two germline ends. Looked up from germline, CDR1 is MNHEY and CDR2 is SVGAGI. The CDR3 sequence is CASSTDGMGQPQHF. As DNA, the CDR3 is TGTGCCAGCAGCACCGACGGGATGGGTCAGCCCCAGCATTTT.

This clone was observed at least ten times. V usage is TRBV5-6 and J usage is TRBJ1-4; D is uncertain. This CDR3 contains 14 residues. The germline gives CDR1 SGHDT, CDR2 YYEEEE. V was trimmed by 2 bases and J by 7 bases, leaving 12 bases between them. The CDR3 region is CASSFTLAREKLFF. DNA for the CDR3: TGTGCCAGCAGCTTTACGTTGGCCCGTGAAAAACTGTTTTTT. The variable domain in full, with the rest retrieved from reference TRBV5-6 and TRBJ1-4, is DAGVTQSPTHLIKTRGQQVTLRCSPKSGHDTVSWYQQALGQGPQFIFQYYEEEERQRGNFPDRFSGHQFPNYSSELNVNALLLGDSALYLCASSFTLAREKLFFGSGTQLSVL.

The chain's CDR3 is CASSSDREAFF. In DNA form, the CDR3 reads TGTGCCAGCAGTTCCGACAGAGAAGCTTTCTTT. V and J are TRBV12-3 or TRBV12-4 and TRBJ1-1, with TRBD1 as a possible D gene (5 bases). CDR3 length: 11 amino acids. Trimming left V 4 bases short and J 8 bases short, with 8 bases between.

The V and J genes are TRBV11-2 and TRBJ2-1, with TRBD1 matching 8 bases. This CDR3 region has 19 residues. In germline, CDR1 is SGHAT, CDR2 FQNNGV. The trim removed 6 bases at V and 0 bases at J, leaving 16 bases unmatched. This CDR3 reads CASRRTPGTGAVSYNEQFF. CDR3 nucleotides: TGTGCCAGCAGGCGAACGCCCGGGACAGGTGCCGTCTCCTACAATGAGCAGTTCTTC.